This T cell receptor (beta chain) is drawn from a study of CXCR3-negative and CXCR3-positive naive CD8 T cells. Study results and caveats: The naive subsets expressed comparable surface CD5, and the authors inferred TCR strength from TRB CDR3 properties. CXCR3-positive naive cells carried more hydrophobic TRB CDR3s than CXCR3-negative ones.

The germline V gene encodes CDR1 MNHEY and CDR2 SVGEGT. This CDR3 is 15 amino acids long. Phenotypically, naive CD8+ T cells corresponded to CD45RO-CCR7+CD27+CD95-. Details on this clonotype: As yet, its antigen is unknown.

UMI-labeled TRB cDNA libraries were prepared by 5' RACE. TCRdb processed the 5' RACE reads again and assigns one entry to each CDR3 protein, with no DNA. The listing contains about 60,000 distinct CDR3 sequences. This chain uses TRBV6-2 or TRBV6-3 with TRBJ2-6; TCRdb lists TRBD1, though no DNA is available to test this call. What was sequenced was naive CXCR3+ CD8+ T cells from blood. This sample's subset: CD45RO-CCR7+CD27+CD95- naive CD8+ T cells expressing CXCR3 (TNR3+). The source of this sequence is a human donor in good health. Some clones in this sample may be carry-over from other donors' samples. This chain's CDR3 is CASRNPWSGANVLTF.